Listed below are T cell receptor beta chains from one sample, sequenced in a study of cytomegalovirus exposure and HLA in healthy donors. The repertoire was sequenced with immunoSEQ multiplex PCR; TCRdb's copy has only in-frame clones and lacks some. This sample contains some 200,000 clones. The sample was PBMCs. The receptor source for this set is a woman aged 18-29 years in good health and CMV-seropositive. Each CDR3 is given with its conserved first and last residue. D genes are given only for firm matches.

CAWARQGNQPQHF	TGTGCCTGGGCCAGACAGGGTAATCAGCCCCAGCATTTT	TRBV30	TRBJ1-5	13	TRBD1
CASSLRPGGLANTGELFF	TGTGCCAGCAGCTTACGGCCGGGGGGACTCGCGAACACCGGGGAGCTGTTTTTT	TRBV7-3	TRBJ2-2	18	TRBD2
CASSLYSGSSYEQYF	TGTGCCAGCAGTTTATATAGCGGGAGCTCCTACGAGCAGTACTTC	TRBV27	TRBJ2-7	15	TRBD2
CASSPPGQVHEQYF	TGTGCCAGCAGTCCCCCGGGACAGGTCCACGAGCAGTACTTC	TRBV6-5	TRBJ2-7	14	TRBD1
CASSPGLADTYEQYF	TGTGCCAGCAGCCCCGGACTAGCAGATACCTACGAGCAGTACTTC	TRBV4-2	TRBJ2-7	15	TRBD2
CASSLLMDRDTGELFF	TGCGCCAGCAGCTTGCTTATGGACAGGGACACCGGGGAGCTGTTTTTT	TRBV5-1	TRBJ2-2	16	TRBD1
CASSPVRGGNTEAFF	TGTGCCAGCAGCCCGGTGAGGGGGGGTAACACTGAAGCTTTCTTT	TRBV27	TRBJ1-1	15	NA
CASSLAGGKKDQPQHF	TGTGCCAGCAGCTTGGCAGGGGGTAAAAAGGATCAGCCCCAGCATTTT	TRBV7-9	TRBJ1-5	16	TRBD1
CASSQSFSGGEKLFF	TGCGCCAGCAGCCAATCGTTCTCCGGGGGGGAAAAACTGTTTTTT	TRBV4-1	TRBJ1-4	15	NA
CASSPTGLREQYF	TGTGCCAGTAGTCCCACAGGGTTGCGGGAGCAGTACTTC	TRBV19	TRBJ2-7	13	NA
CATSRDSLGDYSNQPQHF	TGTGCCACCAGCAGAGATTCGTTAGGAGACTATAGCAATCAGCCCCAGCATTTT	TRBV15	TRBJ1-5	18	NA
CASSSLAGDTGELFF	TGTGCCAGCAGCTCTCTGGCGGGAGACACCGGGGAGCTGTTTTTT	TRBV7-6	TRBJ2-2	15	TRBD2
CASSLSGQGQLEAFF	TGCGCCAGCAGCCTATCGGGACAGGGCCAGCTAGAAGCTTTCTTT	TRBV4-1	TRBJ1-1	15	TRBD1
CASSNKARYTEAFF	TGTGCCAGCAGTAATAAGGCGAGGTACACTGAAGCTTTCTTT	TRBV5-6	TRBJ1-1	14	NA
CASRGRDTPEETQYF	TGTGCCAGCAGGGGGAGGGACACTCCGGAGGAGACCCAGTACTTC	TRBV5-4	TRBJ2-5	15	NA
CASRSSRDTEAFF	TGTGCCAGCAGATCCTCACGGGACACTGAAGCTTTCTTT	TRBV7-2	TRBJ1-1	13	NA
CASRVIGSDDTDTQYF	TGTGCCAGTAGGGTGATCGGTAGCGATGACACAGATACGCAGTATTTT	TRBV19	TRBJ2-3	16	NA